The 5 T cell receptor beta chains presented below share a single source sample, sequenced in a study of hypomethylating agent response in myelodysplastic syndrome. TCRdb's table, derived via immunoSEQ multiplex PCR, lists solely in-frame clones and lacks some. Of 2,000 or so clones listed, 80% to 85% are singletons. Material: bone marrow, obtained before or after starting hypomethylating agent treatment for myelodysplastic syndrome (not recorded which). The source is a human donor with myelodysplastic syndrome.

V is TRBV9 and J is TRBJ2-1; 7 nucleotides align to TRBD1. The CDR3 is 15 residues long. Losses at the gene ends were 2 bases for V and 2 bases for J; bases not matched to a gene: 4. The germline gives CDR1 SGDLS, CDR2 YYNGEE. The CDR3 here is CASSVRDSAYNEQFF. The CDR3 nucleotides read TGTGCCAGCAGCGTCCGGGACAGCGCCTACAATGAGCAGTTCTTC.

This clone was observed once. The chain uses TRBV12-5 and TRBJ2-5; D may be TRBD2 (6 bases). The CDR3 has 21 amino acids. Trimming took 0 bases from V and 2 from J, leaving 28 bases between them. Looked up from germline, CDR1 is LGHNT and CDR2 is FRNRAP. CDR3 coding DNA: TGTGCTAGTGGTTTGGTACGTGATGGGAGTCAGGTCTGGACTATACAAGAGACCCAGTACTTC. It translates to CASGLVRDGSQVWTIQETQYF. The full variable domain, rest sourced from reference TRBV12-5 and TRBJ2-5, is DARVTQTPRHKVTEMGQEVTMRCQPILGHNTVFWYRQTMMQGLELLAYFRNRAPLDDSGMPKDRFSAEMPDATLATLKIQPSEPRDSAVYFCASGLVRDGSQVWTIQETQYFGPGTRLLVL.

The chain employs TRBV7-8 and TRBJ2-5, with 10 positions matching TRBD1. The CDR3 extends over 14 amino acids. Looked up from germline, CDR1 is SGHVS and CDR2 is FQNEAQ. Losses at the gene ends were 6 bases for V and 5 bases for J; bases not matched to a gene: 6. CDR3 loop: CASRDRGTGETQYF. The CDR3 coding sequence is TGTGCCAGCAGGGACAGGGGGACGGGGGAGACCCAGTACTTC.

The gene calls are TRBV30 and TRBJ1-4, with 7 bases fitting TRBD1. V dropped 2 bases and J dropped 3; count of bases not matched to a gene: 0. Germline V gene data show CDR1 as GTSNPN and CDR2 as SVGIG (reference sequence). This CDR3 contains 13 residues. The CDR3 sequence: CAWSQGANEKLFF. CDR3 in DNA: TGTGCCTGGAGTCAGGGGGCTAATGAAAAACTGTTTTTT.

This clone was observed a few times. This chain connects TRBV6-5 to TRBJ1-1; D remains unclear. The V gene's germline CDR1 is MNHEY and CDR2 SVGAGI. The CDR3 length is 13 residues. Trimming shortened V by 2 bases and J by 10 bases, and 14 bases separated the two germline ends. As DNA, the CDR3 is TGTGCCAGCAGTTACCACTATACGAAGTTAGCTTTCTTT. This sequence encodes CASSYHYTKLAFF.